This T cell receptor (beta chain) was sequenced during a study of CD4+ T cells in melanoma. The CDR3 has 14 amino acids. The germline gives CDR1 MNHEY, CDR2 SVGAGI. Losses at the gene ends were 5 bases for V and 7 bases for J; bases not matched to a gene: 7. Using immunoSEQ multiplex PCR, the repertoire was profiled, and TCRdb retains in-frame clones only, with some absent. The sample includes 9,500 to 12,000 clones, approximately 67% of them seen just once. What was sequenced was cells from a culture (not recorded whether cultured in vitro). The clonotype originates from a human donor with melanoma. The chain employs TRBV6-5 and TRBJ1-5, with 8 positions matching TRBD1. CDR3 bases: TGTGCCAGCAGTAAGACAGGGGCAGGACAGCCCCAGCATTTT. It translates to CASSKTGAGQPQHF.